This T cell receptor beta chain was profiled in a study of cytotoxic CD8 clonotypes in ibrutinib-treated CLL. On the study more broadly: The study included about a dozen relapsed/refractory and 15 treatment-naive patients; 17 to 18 had IGHV unmutated disease. General study findings and limits: Few clonotypes were public, and these shrank or held steady under treatment.

V shed 4 bases and J shed 5 bases, with 9 bases lying between them. CDR3 length equals 12 residues. CDR1 and CDR2 from the germline V gene are SGHRS and YFSETQ. This clone was counted between two and nine times. Its antigen is not known. Clones were sequenced by immunoSEQ multiplex PCR, and TCRdb holds only the in-frame ones, with some missing. The table lists more than 70,000 clones, roughly 80% of them singletons. The chain carries TRBV5-1 and TRBJ2-5, with a possible D match to TRBD2 (5 bases). Source: PBMCs, taken after 12 months of ibrutinib treatment. This receptor was identified in a human donor with chronic lymphocytic leukemia. Here the CDR3 reads CASSRSGETQYF. The DNA of the CDR3 is TGCGCCAGCAGCCGGTCGGGGGAGACCCAGTACTTC.